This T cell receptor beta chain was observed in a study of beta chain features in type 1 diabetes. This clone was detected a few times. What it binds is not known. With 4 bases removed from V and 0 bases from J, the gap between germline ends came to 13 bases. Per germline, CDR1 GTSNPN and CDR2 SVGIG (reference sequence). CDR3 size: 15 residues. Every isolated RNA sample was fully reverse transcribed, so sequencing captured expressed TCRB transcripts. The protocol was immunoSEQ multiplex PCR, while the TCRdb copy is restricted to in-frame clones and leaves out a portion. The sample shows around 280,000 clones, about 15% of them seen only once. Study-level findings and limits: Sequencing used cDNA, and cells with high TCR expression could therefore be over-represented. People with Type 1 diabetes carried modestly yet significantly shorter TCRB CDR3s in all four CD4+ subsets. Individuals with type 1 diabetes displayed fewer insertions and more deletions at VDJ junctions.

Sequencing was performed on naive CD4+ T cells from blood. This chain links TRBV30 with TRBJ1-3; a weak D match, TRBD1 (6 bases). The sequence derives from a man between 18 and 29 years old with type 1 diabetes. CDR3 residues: CAWIRQDTSGNTIYF. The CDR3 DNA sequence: TGTGCCTGGATCAGACAGGACACCTCTGGAAACACCATATATTTT. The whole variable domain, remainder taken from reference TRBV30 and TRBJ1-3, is SQTIHQWPATLVQPVGSPLSLECTVEGTSNPNLYWYRQAAGRGLQLLFYSVGIGQISSEVPQNLSASRPQDRQFILSSKKLLLSDSGFYLCAWIRQDTSGNTIYFGEGSWLTVV.